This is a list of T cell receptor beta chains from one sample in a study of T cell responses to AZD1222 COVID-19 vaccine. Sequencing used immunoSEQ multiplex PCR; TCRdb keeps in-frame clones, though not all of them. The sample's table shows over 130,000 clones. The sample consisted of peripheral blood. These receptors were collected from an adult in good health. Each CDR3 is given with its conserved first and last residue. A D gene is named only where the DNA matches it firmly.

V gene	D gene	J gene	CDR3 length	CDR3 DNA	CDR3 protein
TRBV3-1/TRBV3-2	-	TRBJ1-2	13	TGTGCCAGCAGCCAAGCTGCCAGGCAAGGCTACACCTTC	CASSQAARQGYTF
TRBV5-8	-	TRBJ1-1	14	TGTGCCAGCAGCTCCCGCAGGAGTGACACTGAAGCTTTCTTT	CASSSRRSDTEAFF
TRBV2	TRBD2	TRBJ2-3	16	TGTGCCAGCGCCCGGATAGGGACTAGGCCCACAGATACGCAGTATTTT	CASARIGTRPTDTQYF
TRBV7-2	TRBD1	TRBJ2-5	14	TGTGCCAGCAGCCCTAAAACAGGGGTAGAGACCCAGTACTTC	CASSPKTGVETQYF
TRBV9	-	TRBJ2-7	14	TGTGCCAGCAGCGCTACACAGGGTAAGGGCGAGCAGTACTTC	CASSATQGKGEQYF
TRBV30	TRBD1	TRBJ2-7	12	TGTGCCTGGAACCCCAGGGGGCTCGAGCAGTACTTC	CAWNPRGLEQYF
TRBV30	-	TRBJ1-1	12	TGTGCTTTAGACAGGCGTGACACTGAAGCTTTCTTT	CALDRRDTEAFF
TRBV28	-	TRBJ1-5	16	TGTGCCAGCAGTGCCGTCGGCTCCACACAGAGCCAGCCCCAGCATTTT	CASSAVGSTQSQPQHF
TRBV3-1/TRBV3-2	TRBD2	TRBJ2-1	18	TGTGCCAGCAGCCAAGATCGGGCGGGGGTGCGGGGTAACAATGAGCAGTTCTTC	CASSQDRAGVRGNNEQFF
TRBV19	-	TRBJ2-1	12	TGTGCCAGTGGTTCCCGAGACAATGAGCAGTTCTTC	CASGSRDNEQFF
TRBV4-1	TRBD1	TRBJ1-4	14	TGCGCCAGCAGAGATCAGGGGGCAAATGAAAAACTGTTTTTT	CASRDQGANEKLFF
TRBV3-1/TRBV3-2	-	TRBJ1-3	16	TGTGCCAGCAGCCAATTATCGCAGGGGTGGGGAAACACCATATATTTT	CASSQLSQGWGNTIYF
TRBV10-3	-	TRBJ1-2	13	TGTGCCATCAGTGAGCAAGGGATAGGCGGCTACACCTTC	CAISEQGIGGYTF
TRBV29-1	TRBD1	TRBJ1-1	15	TGCAGCGTTGGCAGGAACAGGGGGGGGAACACTGAAGCTTTCTTT	CSVGRNRGGNTEAFF
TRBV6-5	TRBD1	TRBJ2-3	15	TGTGCCAGCAGGCACAGGGGGAGCGCCACAGATACGCAGTATTTT	CASRHRGSATDTQYF
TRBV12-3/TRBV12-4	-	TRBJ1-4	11	TGTGCCAGCAGTTTTAACGCCCAACTGTTTTTT	CASSFNAQLFF
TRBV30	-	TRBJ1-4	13	TGTGCCTGGAGACAGGGCCGGGAGGAAAAACTGTTTTTT	CAWRQGREEKLFF
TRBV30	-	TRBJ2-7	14	TGTGCCTGGAGTGCCACGGGGGTCACCTACGAGCAGTACTTC	CAWSATGVTYEQYF
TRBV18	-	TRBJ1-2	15	TGTGCCAGCTCACCGGACAGCCTAGCTAACTATGGCTACACCTTC	CASSPDSLANYGYTF
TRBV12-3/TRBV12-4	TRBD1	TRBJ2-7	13	TGTGCCAGCAGCCGGGACAGGGGAGACGAGCAGTACTTC	CASSRDRGDEQYF
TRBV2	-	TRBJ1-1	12	TGTGCCAGCAGTGAACCCCCCAGGGAAGCTTTCTTT	CASSEPPREAFF
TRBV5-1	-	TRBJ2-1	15	TGCGCCAGCAGCTTGTTCGGACAGCCCTACAATGAGCAGTTCTTC	CASSLFGQPYNEQFF
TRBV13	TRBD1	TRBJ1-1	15	TGTGCCAGCAGCTTGGGGACAGCCCGTACCGGTGAAGCTTTCTTT	CASSLGTARTGEAFF
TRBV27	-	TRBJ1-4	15	TGTGCCAGCAGTTATGCGGGCAGCGCCAATGAAAAACTGTTTTTT	CASSYAGSANEKLFF
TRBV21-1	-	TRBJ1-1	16	TGTGCCAGCAGCAAAGTAAAAGGGCAGGGGAACACTGAAGCTTTCTTT	CASSKVKGQGNTEAFF
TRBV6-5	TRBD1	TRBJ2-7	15	TGTGCCAGCGGACAGGACAGGGGCCAACTCTACGAGCAGTACTTC	CASGQDRGQLYEQYF
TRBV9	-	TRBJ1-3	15	TGTGCCAGCAGCGTAGTCCCTGACTCTGGAAACACCATATATTTT	CASSVVPDSGNTIYF
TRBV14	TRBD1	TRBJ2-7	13	TGTGCCAGCAGCCAAGAAAACAGGGGCGAGCAGTACTTC	CASSQENRGEQYF
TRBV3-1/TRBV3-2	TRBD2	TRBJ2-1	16	TGTGCCAGCAGCCGAAACGGACTAGCGGGGTACAATGAGCAGTTCTTC	CASSRNGLAGYNEQFF
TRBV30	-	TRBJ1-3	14	TGTGCCTGGAGTGTAGGGCTCTTTGGAAACACCATATATTTT	CAWSVGLFGNTIYF
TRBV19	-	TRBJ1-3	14	TGTGCCAGTAGTATAGCGGGGACTGGAAACACCATATATTTT	CASSIAGTGNTIYF
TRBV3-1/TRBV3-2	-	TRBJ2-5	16	TGTGCCAGCAGCCAAGAAGCTCCGTCTCGGGGGGAGACCCAGTACTTC	CASSQEAPSRGETQYF
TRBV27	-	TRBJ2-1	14	TGTGCCAGCAGGACGATCGACCGCTACAATGAGCAGTTCTTC	CASRTIDRYNEQFF
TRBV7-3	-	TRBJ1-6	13	TGTGCCAGCAGCTTAACGAGGGAATCACCCCTCCACTTT	CASSLTRESPLHF
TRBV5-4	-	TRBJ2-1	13	TGTGCCAGCAGCTTGGCGGGGGTCAATGAGCAGTTCTTC	CASSLAGVNEQFF
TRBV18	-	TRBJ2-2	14	TGTGCCAGCTCACCGACAGCGAACACCGGGGAGCTGTTTTTT	CASSPTANTGELFF
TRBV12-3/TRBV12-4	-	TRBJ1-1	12	TGTGCCAGCAGCGTAGGATGGGGGGAAGCTTTCTTT	CASSVGWGEAFF
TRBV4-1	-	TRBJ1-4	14	TGCGCCAGCAGGAAAGGGGATTTAGGTGAAAAACTGTTTTTT	CASRKGDLGEKLFF
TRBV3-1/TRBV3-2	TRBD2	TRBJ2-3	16	TGTGCCAGCAGCCAGGAGCGGGGGGGCCATGGAGATACGCAGTATTTT	CASSQERGGHGDTQYF
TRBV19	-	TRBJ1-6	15	TGTGCCAGTACCGGAGGGGGATTTAATAATTCACCCCTCCACTTT	CASTGGGFNNSPLHF
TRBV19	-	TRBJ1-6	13	TGTGCCAGTAGTCCCAAAAAGGGTTCACCCCTCCACTTT	CASSPKKGSPLHF
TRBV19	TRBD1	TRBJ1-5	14	TGTGCCAGTAACGGTGACAGGGAGGGGCAGCCCCAGCATTTT	CASNGDREGQPQHF
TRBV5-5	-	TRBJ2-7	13	TGTGCCAGCAGCACAGGACAATACTACGAGCAGTACTTC	CASSTGQYYEQYF
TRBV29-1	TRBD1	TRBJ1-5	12	TGCAGCGTCGGGACAGAGAATCAGCCCCAGCATTTT	CSVGTENQPQHF
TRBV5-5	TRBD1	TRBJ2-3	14	TGTGCCAGCAGCCCGGGACAGCTCACAGATACGCAGTATTTT	CASSPGQLTDTQYF
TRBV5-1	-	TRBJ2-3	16	TGCGCCAGCAGCCTCAGGGAAGGGTCTAGCACAGATACGCAGTATTTT	CASSLREGSSTDTQYF
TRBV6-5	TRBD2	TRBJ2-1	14	TGTGCCAGCAGTAGAGCGGGGGGTTACAATGAGCAGTTCTTC	CASSRAGGYNEQFF
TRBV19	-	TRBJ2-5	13	TGTGCCAGTAGTATAGGACGGTTAGAGACCCAGTACTTC	CASSIGRLETQYF
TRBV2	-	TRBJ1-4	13	TGTGCCAGCAGGAAGAAGGGGGGTGAAAAACTGTTTTTT	CASRKKGGEKLFF
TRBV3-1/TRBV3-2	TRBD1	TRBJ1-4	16	TGTGCCAGCAGCCCCGGGACAGGGTTGGACCCAGGAAAACTGTTTTTT	CASSPGTGLDPGKLFF
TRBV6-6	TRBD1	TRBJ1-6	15	TGTGCCAGCAGTTACTCGGGGACAGGGAACGCGCCCCTCCACTTT	CASSYSGTGNAPLHF
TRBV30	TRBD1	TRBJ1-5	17	TGTGCCTGGAGTGGAGGGGGCTACGGATATAGCAATCAGCCCCAGCATTTT	CAWSGGGYGYSNQPQHF
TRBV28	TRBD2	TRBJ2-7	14	TGTGCCAGCAGTTTCGGGCGGGGGACCGACGAGCAGTACTTC	CASSFGRGTDEQYF
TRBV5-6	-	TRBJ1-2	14	TGTGCCAGCAGCTTGGTGGGGGGAACCTATGGCTACACCTTC	CASSLVGGTYGYTF
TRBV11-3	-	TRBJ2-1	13	TGTGCCAGCAGCTTTTCCGGGTCCAATGAGCAGTTCTTC	CASSFSGSNEQFF
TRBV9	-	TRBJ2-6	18	TGTGCCAGCAGCGTAGGCCAGGGTTGGAACTCTGGGGCCAACGTCCTGACTTTC	CASSVGQGWNSGANVLTF
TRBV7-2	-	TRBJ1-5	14	TGTGCCAGCAGCTTAGAGTTACGAGAACGGCCCCAGCATTTT	CASSLELRERPQHF
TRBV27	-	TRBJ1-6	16	TGTGCCAGCAGTTTATGGGCAGGGTACTCTAATTCACCCCTCCACTTT	CASSLWAGYSNSPLHF